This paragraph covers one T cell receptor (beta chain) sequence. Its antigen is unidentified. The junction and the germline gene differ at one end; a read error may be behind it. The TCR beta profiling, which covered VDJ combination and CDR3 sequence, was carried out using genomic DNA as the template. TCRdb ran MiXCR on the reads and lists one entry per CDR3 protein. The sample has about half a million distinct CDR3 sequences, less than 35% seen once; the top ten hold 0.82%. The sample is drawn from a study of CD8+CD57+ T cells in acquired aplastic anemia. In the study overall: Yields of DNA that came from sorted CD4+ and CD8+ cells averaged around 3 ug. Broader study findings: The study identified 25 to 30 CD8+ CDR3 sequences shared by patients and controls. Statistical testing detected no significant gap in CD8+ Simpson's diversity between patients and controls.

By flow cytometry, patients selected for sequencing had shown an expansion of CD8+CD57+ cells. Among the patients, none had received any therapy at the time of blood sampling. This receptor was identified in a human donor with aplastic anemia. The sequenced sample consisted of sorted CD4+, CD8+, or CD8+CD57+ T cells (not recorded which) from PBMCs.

CDR3 protein: CASGLGPADTQYF. The CDR3, as DNA: TGTGCCAGCGGCTTAGGTCCCGCAGATACGCAGTATTTT. The rearrangement uses TRBV7-2 and TRBJ2-3; D uncertain. Per the germline V gene, CDR1 is SGHTA and CDR2 is FQGNSA. The CDR3 spans 13 residues.